What follows are 6 T cell receptor beta chains derived from one specimen sequenced in a study of shared clonotypes between healthy human individuals. Measured with immunoSEQ multiplex PCR; TCRdb has only the in-frame clones, and not every one. The repertoire includes more than 2,000,000 clones, roughly 92% of them detected once, and roughly 0.13% sits in the top ten. The material sequenced was naive CD4+ T cells sorted from blood. Subset meaning: CD45RA+ positively selected. Every receptor here comes from a man aged 18 to 29 in good health.

The rearrangement uses TRBV19 and TRBJ2-5; D is ambiguous. CDR1 LNHDA and CDR2 SQIVND come from the germline V gene (reference sequence). Trimming took off 0 bases at V and 1 base at J, with 6 bases between the two ends. The CDR3 loop spans 14 amino acids. The CDR3 sequence is CASSIEGFQETQYF. CDR3 in DNA: TGTGCCAGTAGTATAGAGGGCTTCCAAGAGACCCAGTACTTC.

The V and J genes are TRBV29-1 and TRBJ2-1, with 7 bases that match TRBD2. The CDR3 extends over 16 amino acids. The junction had 14 bases not matched to a gene; V was cut back by 4 bases and J by 5 bases. The germline V gene encodes CDR1 SQVTM and CDR2 ANQGSEA. The CDR3, as DNA: TGCAGCGTTGGCCTTCGGACTAGGAGTAACAACAATGAGCAGTTCTTC. Encoded protein: CSVGLRTRSNNNEQFF.

The chain combines TRBV12-5 with TRBJ2-7, with D perhaps TRBD2 (6 bases). CDR3 size: 15 residues. The germline V and J ends were trimmed by 4 bases and 2 bases, with 15 bases remaining between them. CDR1 and CDR2 (germline): LGHNT, FRNRAP. CDR3: CASGWGVGGPYEQYF. The DNA of the CDR3 is TGTGCTAGTGGTTGGGGAGTGGGGGGTCCCTACGAGCAGTACTTC.

Comments on this clone: This CDR3 is also generated by other DNA sequences in the sample. The chain links TRBV5-1 to TRBJ2-7; 7 bases match TRBD2. Losses at the gene ends were 0 bases for V and 2 bases for J; bases not matched to a gene: 5. The germline V gene encodes CDR1 SGHRS and CDR2 YFSETQ. The CDR3 is made up of 15 amino acids. For the CDR3, the DNA is TGCGCCAGCAGCTTGGGAGGGGAGGGGACCTACGAGCAGTACTTC. The encoded protein is CASSLGGEGTYEQYF. Complete variable domain (other parts from reference TRBV5-1 and TRBJ2-7): KAGVTQTPRYLIKTRGQQVTLSCSPISGHRSVSWYQQTPGQGLQFLFEYFSETQRNKGNFPGRFSGRQFSNSRSEMNVSTLELGDSALYLCASSLGGEGTYEQYFGPGTRLTVT.

The V gene is TRBV2, the J gene TRBJ1-4; D is unresolved. The CDR3 runs 16 residues. V was trimmed by 7 bases and J by 7 bases, leaving 22 bases between them. Germline V gene data show CDR1 as SNHLY and CDR2 as FYNNEI. The CDR3 protein is CASISPYGIGVEKLFF. The CDR3 DNA reads as TGTGCCAGCATATCGCCTTACGGGATCGGAGTTGAAAAACTGTTTTTT.

This chain joins TRBV30 and TRBJ2-3, with D possibly being TRBD2 (6 bases). The V gene lost 1 base and the J gene lost 3 bases, with 11 bases spanning the gap. This CDR3 is 14 amino acids long. The germline gives CDR1 GTSNPN, CDR2 SVGIG (reference sequence). The CDR3 is CAWSDGRGTDTQYF. CDR3 sequence (DNA): TGTGCCTGGAGTGACGGGAGAGGTACAGATACGCAGTATTTT.